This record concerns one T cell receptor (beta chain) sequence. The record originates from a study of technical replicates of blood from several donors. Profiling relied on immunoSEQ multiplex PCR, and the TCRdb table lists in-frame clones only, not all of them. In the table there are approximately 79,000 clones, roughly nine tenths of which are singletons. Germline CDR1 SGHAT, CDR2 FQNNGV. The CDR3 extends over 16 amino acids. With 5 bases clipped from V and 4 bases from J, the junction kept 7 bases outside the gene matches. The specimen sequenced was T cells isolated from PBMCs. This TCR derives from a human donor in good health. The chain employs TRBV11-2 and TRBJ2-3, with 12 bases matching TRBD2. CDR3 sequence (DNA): TGTGCCAGCAGCGACAGAGGGACTAGCGGGCCAGATACGCAGTATTTT. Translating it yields CASSDRGTSGPDTQYF.